This T cell receptor beta chain was sequenced in a study of shared clonotypes between healthy human individuals. Turning to the study itself: Per-donor plates numbered three CD4 naive, three CD4 memory, two CD8 naive and one CD8 memory.

Positive CCR7 selection of CD45RO-negative cells yielded the naive CD8 cells, and terminally differentiated effector memory CD45RA+ cells were excluded. All donors qualified as healthy HIV-negative adults and had experienced no recent acute infections or vaccinations. In the case of this clone: The identical CDR3 is also encoded by other nucleotide sequences in the sample.

Sequenced by immunoSEQ multiplex PCR; TCRdb stores in-frame clones only, minus some. The sample includes some 800,000 clones, almost 95% of them seen just once. Sequenced: naive CD8+ T cells sorted from blood. The TCR was taken from a man aged 25 to 40 in good health.

The CDR3 region has the DNA TGTGCCAGCAGCGATGGAGGGGTACAAGAGACCCAGTACTTC. Translation gives CASSDGGVQETQYF. The gene calls are TRBV7-9 and TRBJ2-5, with D tentatively TRBD2 (6 bases). Looked up from germline, CDR1 is SEHNR and CDR2 is FQNEAQ (reference sequence). The CDR3 runs to 14 residues. With 5 bases removed from V and 2 bases from J, the gap between germline ends came to 12 bases.